The table lists the clone carrying this T cell receptor (beta chain) with a few counts. This sample is drawn from a study of human T cells and chemical hapten exposure. In the study overall: Among samples, TCR yields varied mainly because of small differences in pooled library volume.

Individual cDNA molecules each carried unique molecular identifiers attached by the library. One entry per CDR3 protein results from TCRdb running MiXCR on the RACE reads. The table lists approximately 370,000 distinct CDR3 sequences, roughly 6% of them singletons, with under 9.5% in the top ten. Germline loops: CDR1 MNHEY, CDR2 SMNVEV (reference sequence). Trimming took off 3 bases at V and 15 bases at J, with 12 bases between the two ends. The CDR3 is 11 residues long. The time point here: pre-sensitization, week 0. As for treatment: therapeutic diphenylcyclopropenone sensitization with weekly scalp DPC.

Here the sequenced sample was whole blood, taken in connection with sensitization to the hapten diphenylcyclopropenone (DPC). The chain joins TRBV27 to TRBJ2-1, with D perhaps TRBD1 or TRBD2 (6 bases each). The clonotype originates from a woman aged 18-30 years with alopecia areata. Some clones in this sample may be carry-over from other donors' samples. In DNA form, the CDR3 reads TGTGCCAGCAGTTTGGGGGGCAAGGTGTTCTTC. Amino acids: CASSLGGKVFF.